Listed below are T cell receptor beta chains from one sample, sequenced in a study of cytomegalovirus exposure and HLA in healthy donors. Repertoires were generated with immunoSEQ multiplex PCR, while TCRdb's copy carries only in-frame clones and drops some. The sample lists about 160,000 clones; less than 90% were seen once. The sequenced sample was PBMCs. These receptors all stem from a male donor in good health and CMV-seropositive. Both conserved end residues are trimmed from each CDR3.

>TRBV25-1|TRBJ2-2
ASSDYGRAPTGELF
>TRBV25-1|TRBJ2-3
ASTLSQGKDTQY
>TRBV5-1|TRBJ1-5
ASSLGDTYSNQPQH
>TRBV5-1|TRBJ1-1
ASSPRGNTEAF
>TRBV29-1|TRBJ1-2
SVSGQNYGYT
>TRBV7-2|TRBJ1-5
ASSQVQGLGNQPQH
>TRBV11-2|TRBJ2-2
ASSSGQRSDTGELF
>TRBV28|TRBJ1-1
ASSSPWGGGGTEAF
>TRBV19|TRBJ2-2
ASTVAGGQELF
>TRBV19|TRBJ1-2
ASSIETGGYGYT
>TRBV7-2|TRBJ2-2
ASSYSTNTGELF
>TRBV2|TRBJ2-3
AIVDST
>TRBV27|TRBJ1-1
ASSYRDRGLSEAF
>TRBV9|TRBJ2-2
ASSERGTIGELF
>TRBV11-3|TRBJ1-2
ASSLAGTANYGYT
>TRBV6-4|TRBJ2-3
ASSAGYSDTQY
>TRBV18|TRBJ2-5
ASSPGQGGHETQY
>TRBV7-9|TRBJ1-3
ASSPDHSGGYSGNTIY
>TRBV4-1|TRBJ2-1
ASSQEGDSNNEQF
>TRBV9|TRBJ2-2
ASSVAWTSGPATGELF
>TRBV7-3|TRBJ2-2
ASSLDPIAGGDTGELF
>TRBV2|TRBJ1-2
ASRPWPPNYGYT
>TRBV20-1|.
SARDLGEQY
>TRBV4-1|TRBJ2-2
ASEADTGELF
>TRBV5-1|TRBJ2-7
ASSFEGSSYEQY
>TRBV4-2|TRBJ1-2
ASSQESRGQGYT
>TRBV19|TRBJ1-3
ASSIPGQGLSGNTIY
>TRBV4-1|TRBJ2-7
ASSQEGWGDRTYEQY
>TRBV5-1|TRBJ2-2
ASSQQGSTGELF
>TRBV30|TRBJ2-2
AKGFTNTELF
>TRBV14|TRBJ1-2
ASSQTGITGYT
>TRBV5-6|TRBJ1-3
ASSLETAGGNTIY
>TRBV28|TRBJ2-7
AISSGSGVHEQY
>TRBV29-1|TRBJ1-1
SVLDRPGAF
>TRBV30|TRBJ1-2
AWGGLYGYT
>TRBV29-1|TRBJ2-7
SVEAQDRTTTYEQY
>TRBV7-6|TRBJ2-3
ASSKSSDTDTQY
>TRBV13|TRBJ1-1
ASSGIGTGDTEAF
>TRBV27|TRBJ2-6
ASSLEIPGANVLT
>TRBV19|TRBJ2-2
ASSIAGGGELF
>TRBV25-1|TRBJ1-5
ASSEATGANQPQH